This T cell receptor (beta chain) emerged from a study of T cells in tuberculosis. Study context: Samples predate treatment or fall within its first 7 days.

The germline CDR1 and CDR2 sequences are LNHNV and YYDKDF (reference sequence). The CDR3 totals 14 residues. The junction had 1 base not matched to a gene; V was cut back by 1 base and J by 5 bases. Study-level points and caveats: GMM-specific TCRs were nearer to active tuberculosis alpha repertoires, suggesting expansion. A GMM-specific repertoire classifier reached about 89% accuracy, AUROC 0.85 to 0.95.

Only in-frame clones appear in the TCRdb table, and some are missing; sequencing was by immunoSEQ multiplex PCR. The table has some 30,000 clones, about 83% seen once. A note on this clone: What it recognizes is unknown.

As to time point: new active TB diagnosis, blood taken before or within 7 days of starting treatment. Each clinical donor contributed on average around 97,000 T cells from unsorted cryopreserved PBMC. This sequence originates from an adult with tuberculosis. This chain uses TRBV15 with TRBJ1-4, with TRBD1 matching over 7 bases. The input for sequencing was PBMCs, taken at tuberculosis diagnosis. The CDR3 DNA reads as TGTGCCACCAGCAGAGGGGGACAGAATGAAAAACTGTTTTTT. It translates to CATSRGGQNEKLFF.